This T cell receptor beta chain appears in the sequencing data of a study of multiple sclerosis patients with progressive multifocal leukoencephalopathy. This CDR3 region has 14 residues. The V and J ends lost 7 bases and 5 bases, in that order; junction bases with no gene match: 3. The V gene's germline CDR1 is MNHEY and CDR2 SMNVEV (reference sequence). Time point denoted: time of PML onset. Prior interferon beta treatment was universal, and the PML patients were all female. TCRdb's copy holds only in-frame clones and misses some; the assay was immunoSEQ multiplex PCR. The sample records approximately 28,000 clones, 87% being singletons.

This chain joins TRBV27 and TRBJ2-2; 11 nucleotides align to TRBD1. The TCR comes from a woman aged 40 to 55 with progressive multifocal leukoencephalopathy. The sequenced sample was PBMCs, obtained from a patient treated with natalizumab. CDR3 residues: CASTDRGLTGELFF. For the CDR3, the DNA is TGTGCCAGCACGGACAGGGGGCTAACCGGGGAGCTGTTTTTT.